The 14 T cell receptor beta chains given below trace back to one sample, sequenced in a study of blood T cell repertoires in COVID-19. Only in-frame clones appear in the TCRdb table, and some are missing; sequencing was by immunoSEQ multiplex PCR. The sample yields more than 250,000 clones, 83% seen once. The sample comprised peripheral blood. Receptors were obtained from a woman between 45 and 65 years old with acute or convalescent COVID-19.

V is TRBV30 and J is TRBJ1-2; the match to TRBD1 covers 7 bases. Per the germline V gene, CDR1 is GTSNPN and CDR2 is SVGIG (reference sequence). The CDR3 has 14 amino acids. The junction had 8 bases not matched to a gene; V was cut back by 3 bases and J by 4 bases. CDR3 sequence: CAWSLTGWTYGYTF. CDR3 coding DNA: TGTGCCTGGAGCCTGACAGGGTGGACCTATGGCTACACCTTC.

V usage is TRBV24-1 and J usage is TRBJ1-1; 8 bases are shared with TRBD1. CDR1 is KGHDR, CDR2 SFDVKD, per germline. V dropped 2 bases and J dropped 3; count of bases not matched to a gene: 4. The CDR3 is made up of 15 amino acids. The CDR3 nucleotides read TGTGCCACCAGTGATTCAGGACAGGGCGACACTGAAGCTTTCTTT. This encodes CATSDSGQGDTEAFF.

In this sample, this clone turned up a few times. The gene calls are TRBV6-2 or TRBV6-3 and TRBJ1-5; unclear D gene. V gave up 0 bases and J gave up 3 bases, with 6 bases separating them. The CDR3 sequence is 14 residues long. The germline V gene encodes CDR1 MNHEY and CDR2 SVGEGT. The CDR3 region is CASSYSSFNQPQHF. CDR3 in DNA: TGTGCCAGCAGTTACTCGAGTTTCAATCAGCCCCAGCATTTT.

The CDR3: CASSLVAAGPGELFF. CDR3 in DNA: TGTGCCAGCAGTTTGGTCGCGGCGGGGCCCGGGGAGCTGTTTTTT. The chain recombines TRBV7-3 with TRBJ2-2, with D tentatively TRBD2 (6 bases). Deletions cut 6 bases from V and 6 bases from J, with 17 bases between. The CDR3 contains 15 residues. Germline V gene data show CDR1 as SGHTA and CDR2 as FQGTGA.

The chain is built from TRBV2 and TRBJ2-7; possible D gene TRBD1, 5 bases. The V end lost 7 bases, the J end lost 7 bases, and 11 bases lay between the germline ends. Germline CDR1 SNHLY, CDR2 FYNNEI. CDR3 length: 11 amino acids. CDR3 loop: CASTNRQEQYF. DNA for the CDR3: TGTGCCAGCACCAACCGACAGGAGCAGTACTTC.

This clone was seen a few times. This sequence joins TRBV5-4 and TRBJ2-5, with 16 positions matching TRBD2. This CDR3 has 19 amino acids. Unmatched junction bases numbered 10, after V lost 4 bases and J lost 1 base. The V gene's germline CDR1 is SGHNT and CDR2 YYREEE (reference sequence). The CDR3: CASSASFGTSGGVQETQYF. CDR3 bases: TGTGCCAGCAGCGCAAGCTTCGGGACTAGCGGGGGGGTCCAAGAGACCCAGTACTTC.

The sample holds many counts of this clone. The gene calls are TRBV7-9 and TRBJ2-5; 12 bases match TRBD2. Germline-derived CDR1 and CDR2 are SEHNR and FQNEAQ (reference sequence). The V gene end was trimmed by 5 bases and the J gene end by 5 bases; junction bases not matched to a gene: 9. The CDR3 is made up of 16 amino acids. The CDR3 bases are TGTGCCAGCAGCGCCCCAGGACTAGCGGGAATCGAGACCCAGTACTTC. This codes for CASSAPGLAGIETQYF.

CDR3 bases: TGTGCCATCAGGGCATCCTCTTCTGAAGCTTTCTTT. As protein: CAIRASSSEAFF. The V and J genes are TRBV10-3 and TRBJ1-1; the D is unclear. CDR3 length: 12 amino acids. Per the germline V gene, CDR1 is ENHRY and CDR2 is SYGVKD. V lost 6 bases and J lost 6, with 11 bases in between.

The V call is TRBV4-3, the J call TRBJ1-2, with D perhaps TRBD1 (6 bases). This CDR3 spans 15 amino acids. Trimming took off 1 base at V and 3 bases at J, with 12 bases between the two ends. Germline CDR1 and CDR2: LGHNA and YSLEER. The CDR3 nucleotides are TGCGCCAGCAGCCAAGGGAATGGGGGCCACTATGGCTACACCTTC. This translates into CASSQGNGGHYGYTF.

V and J are TRBV29-1 and TRBJ2-1; 8 bases line up with TRBD2. V shed 7 bases and J 7 bases; nucleotides not matched to a gene: 9. Germline CDR1 reads SQVTM; CDR2 reads ANQGSEA. The CDR3 is made up of 13 amino acids. CDR3 sequence (DNA): TGCAGCGGTACCACGGCGGGAGGAAATGAGCAGTTCTTC. This gives the protein CSGTTAGGNEQFF.

The chain carries TRBV6-5 and TRBJ2-7; TRBD1 agrees at 11 bases. J lost 5 bases, V lost 7 bases, and 7 bases had no gene match. Germline values: CDR1 MNHEY, CDR2 SVGAGI. CDR3 length equals 14 residues. The CDR3 reads CASTSSDRGHEQYV. In DNA form, the CDR3 reads TGTGCCAGCACCAGTTCGGACAGGGGGCACGAGCAGTACGTC.

The chain employs TRBV12-3 or TRBV12-4 and TRBJ1-2, with 8 nucleotides matching TRBD1. With V trimmed by 4 bases and J by 6 bases, 4 bases remained unmatched. The CDR3 loop spans 13 amino acids. The CDR3 region has the DNA TGTGCCAGCAGTTATGGACAGGGCAATGGCTACACCTTC. Its translation is CASSYGQGNGYTF.

This clone was counted only a few times. The V call is TRBV4-1, the J call TRBJ2-2; possible D gene TRBD2, 6 bases. Germline V lookup: CDR1 MGHRA, CDR2 YSYEKL. V was trimmed by 10 bases and J by 1 base, leaving 10 bases between them. There are 13 residues in the CDR3. The CDR3 region is CATGDQNTGELFF. DNA for the CDR3: TGCGCCACGGGGGACCAGAACACCGGGGAGCTGTTTTTT.

The rearrangement links TRBV19 to TRBJ1-1; tentative D call: TRBD1 (6 bases). The germline CDR1 and CDR2 sequences are LNHDA and SQIVND (reference sequence). The V end lost 4 bases, the J end lost 1 base, and 13 bases lay between the germline ends. The length of the CDR3 is 15 residues. The CDR3 reads CASSRAGETNTEAFF. CDR3 DNA: TGTGCCAGTAGTAGGGCAGGGGAGACGAACACTGAAGCTTTCTTT.